This T cell receptor (beta chain) was identified during a study of T cells in Graves' hyperthyroidism and ophthalmopathy. Study observations and caveats: Stable hyperthyroidism and ophthalmopathy were separated using 13 V-J signatures. Most thyroid clonotypes with frequency above 0.001 were detected in blood.

V lost 4 bases and J lost 1; bases outside the gene matches: 6. The CDR3 sequence is 16 residues long. CDR1 and CDR2 from the germline V gene are MNHNS and SASEGT. As to this clonotype: What it binds is not known.

From RNA transcripts, TCR beta CDR3 regions were amplified. In the first-round RT-PCR of the TCR CDR3, the HTBI primer set was used. One entry per CDR3 protein, called by TCRdb with MiXCR from the multiplex PCR reads. The repertoire includes approximately 520,000 distinct CDR3 sequences, roughly a quarter of them detected once, and approximately 10% sits in the top ten. The study left out patients who had uncontrolled infection, other autoimmune disease, pregnancy or lactation. The V and J genes are TRBV6-1 and TRBJ2-5; 10 nucleotides align to TRBD2. This TCR was recovered from a woman in her 30s with Graves' ophthalmopathy. The material sequenced was blood. This CDR3 reads CASSVLAGDLQETQYF. The CDR3 nucleotides read TGTGCCAGCAGTGTTCTAGCGGGGGATCTCCAAGAGACCCAGTACTTC.